This T cell receptor beta chain comes out of a study of early T cells in non-severe SARS-CoV-2 infection. At the level of the study: Sequencing of unsorted whole blood was done on bulk RNA, leaving chains unpaired. Whole-study results and caveats: VDJdb matches were skewed toward anti-spike CD8 T cell responses.

Regarding this clonotype: The antigen is unknown.

Germline V CDR1 and CDR2: MNHNS, SASEGT. The CDR3 covers 12 residues. V lost 4 bases, J lost 9 bases, and 10 bases lay in between. Attachment of unique molecular identifiers was made to individual cDNA molecules. TCRdb used MiXCR to reprocess the 5' RACE reads, holding one entry per CDR3 protein. The sample yields around 52,000 distinct CDR3 sequences, roughly 6.2% seen once. This chain links TRBV6-1 with TRBJ2-1; D is uncertain. Sequenced: whole blood. This TCR was sampled from an adult who was a healthcare worker with PCR-confirmed SARS-CoV-2 infection or an uninfected control (not recorded which). The CDR3 region is CASSGRAREQFF. The CDR3, as DNA: TGTGCCAGCAGTGGTAGAGCCCGTGAGCAGTTCTTC.